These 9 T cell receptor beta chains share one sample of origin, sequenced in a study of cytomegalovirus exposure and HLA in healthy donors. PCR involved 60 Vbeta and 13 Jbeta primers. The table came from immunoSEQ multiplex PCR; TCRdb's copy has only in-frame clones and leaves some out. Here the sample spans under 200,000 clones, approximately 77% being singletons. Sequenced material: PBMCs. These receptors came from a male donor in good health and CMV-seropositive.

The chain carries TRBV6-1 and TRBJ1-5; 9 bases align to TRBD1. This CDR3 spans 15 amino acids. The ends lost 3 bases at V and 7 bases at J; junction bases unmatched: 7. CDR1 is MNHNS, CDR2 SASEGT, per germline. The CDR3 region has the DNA TGTGCCAGCAGTGAGGACAGGGGATTAGGGCAGCCCCAGCATTTT. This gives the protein CASSEDRGLGQPQHF.

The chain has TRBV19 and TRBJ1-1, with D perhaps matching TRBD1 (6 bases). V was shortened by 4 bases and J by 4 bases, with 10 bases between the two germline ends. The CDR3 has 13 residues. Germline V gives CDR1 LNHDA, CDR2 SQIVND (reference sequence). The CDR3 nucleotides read TGTGCCAGTAGTAGTACAGGGACCACTGAAGCTTTCTTT. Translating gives CASSSTGTTEAFF.

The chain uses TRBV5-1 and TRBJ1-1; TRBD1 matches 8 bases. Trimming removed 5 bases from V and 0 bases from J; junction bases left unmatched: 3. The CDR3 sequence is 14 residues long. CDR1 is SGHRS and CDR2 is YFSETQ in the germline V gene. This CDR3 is CASSSTGVNTEAFF. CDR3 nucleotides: TGCGCCAGCAGTTCGACAGGGGTGAACACTGAAGCTTTCTTT.

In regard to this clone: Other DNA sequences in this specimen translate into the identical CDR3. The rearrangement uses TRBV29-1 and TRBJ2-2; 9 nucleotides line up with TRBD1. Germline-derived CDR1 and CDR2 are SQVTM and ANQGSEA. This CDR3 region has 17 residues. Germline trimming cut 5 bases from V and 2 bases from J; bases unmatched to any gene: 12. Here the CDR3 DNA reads TGCAGCGTTCTCCAAGTGGGACAGGGAACTAACACCGGGGAGCTGTTTTTT. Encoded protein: CSVLQVGQGTNTGELFF.

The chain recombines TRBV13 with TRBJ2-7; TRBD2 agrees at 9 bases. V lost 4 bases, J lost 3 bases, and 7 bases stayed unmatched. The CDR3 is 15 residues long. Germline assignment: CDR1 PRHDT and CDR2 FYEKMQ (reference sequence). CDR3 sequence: CASSSEAGGYYEQYF. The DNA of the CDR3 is TGTGCCAGCAGCTCCGAAGCGGGGGGATACTACGAGCAGTACTTC.

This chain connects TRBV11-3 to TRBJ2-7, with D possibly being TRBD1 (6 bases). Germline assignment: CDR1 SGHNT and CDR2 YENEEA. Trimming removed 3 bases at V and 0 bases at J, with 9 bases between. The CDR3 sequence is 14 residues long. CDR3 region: CASSLQGSSYEQYF. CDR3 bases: TGTGCCAGCAGCTTGCAGGGGTCCTCCTACGAGCAGTACTTC.

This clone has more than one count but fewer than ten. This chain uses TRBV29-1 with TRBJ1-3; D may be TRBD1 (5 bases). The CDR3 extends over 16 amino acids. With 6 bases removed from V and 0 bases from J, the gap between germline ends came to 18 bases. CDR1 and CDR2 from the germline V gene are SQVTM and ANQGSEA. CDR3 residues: CSVVGLQGDSGNTIYF. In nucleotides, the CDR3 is TGCAGCGTCGTGGGACTCCAAGGGGACTCTGGAAACACCATATATTTT.

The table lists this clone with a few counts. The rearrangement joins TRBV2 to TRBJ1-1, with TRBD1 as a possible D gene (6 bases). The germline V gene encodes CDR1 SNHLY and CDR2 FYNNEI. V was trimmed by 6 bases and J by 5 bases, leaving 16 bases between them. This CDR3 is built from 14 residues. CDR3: CASRRTAQGTEAFF. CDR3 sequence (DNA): TGTGCCAGCAGGCGGACAGCCCAGGGGACTGAAGCTTTCTTT. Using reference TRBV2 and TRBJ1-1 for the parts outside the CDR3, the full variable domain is EPEVTQTPSHQVTQMGQEVILRCVPISNHLYFYWYRQILGQKVEFLVSFYNNEISEKSEIFDDQFSVERPDGSNFTLKIRSTKLEDSAMYFCASRRTAQGTEAFFGQGTRLTVV.

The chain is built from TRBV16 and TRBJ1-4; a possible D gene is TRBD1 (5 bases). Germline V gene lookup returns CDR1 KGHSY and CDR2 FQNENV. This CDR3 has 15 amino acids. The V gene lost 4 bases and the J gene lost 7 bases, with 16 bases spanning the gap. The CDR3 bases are TGTGCCAGCAGCCTCGCCCTGCGGGGGAGTGAAAAACTGTTTTTT. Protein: CASSLALRGSEKLFF.